One sample yielded the 2 T cell receptor beta chains listed below, sequenced in a study of shared clonotypes between healthy human individuals. Libraries were prepared by immunoSEQ multiplex PCR; TCRdb keeps only in-frame clonotypes and omits some of them. Of over 2,000,000 clones in the sample, just over 90% were seen once. As defined, naive CD8 cells were CD45RO-negative and positively selected for CCR7, with terminally differentiated effector memory CD45RA+ cells excluded. Input material: naive CD8+ T cells from PBMCs. Receptors originate from a man in his late teens or twenties in good health. Some clones in this sample may be carry-over from other donors' samples.

This clone has only one observation. The genes are TRBV18 and TRBJ2-5; TRBD2 aligns across 12 bases. V was pared by 6 bases and J by 1 base, with 9 bases of the junction left unmatched. CDR3 length: 17 residues. Germline V gene sequence: CDR1 KGHSH, CDR2 LQKENI. The CDR3 coding sequence is TGTGCCAGCTCCGGACTAGCGGGAAGGAGGGGCCAAGAGACCCAGTACTTC. Protein: CASSGLAGRRGQETQYF.

V gene TRBV27 combines with J gene TRBJ1-1; tentative D call: TRBD1 (5 bases). CDR1 is MNHEY and CDR2 is SMNVEV in the germline V gene (reference sequence). This CDR3 contains 13 residues. Trimming shortened V by 7 bases and J by 6 bases, and 15 bases separated the two germline ends. CDR3 amino acids: CASMGLGQAEAFF. CDR3 coding DNA: TGTGCCAGCATGGGTTTGGGGCAGGCTGAAGCTTTCTTT.